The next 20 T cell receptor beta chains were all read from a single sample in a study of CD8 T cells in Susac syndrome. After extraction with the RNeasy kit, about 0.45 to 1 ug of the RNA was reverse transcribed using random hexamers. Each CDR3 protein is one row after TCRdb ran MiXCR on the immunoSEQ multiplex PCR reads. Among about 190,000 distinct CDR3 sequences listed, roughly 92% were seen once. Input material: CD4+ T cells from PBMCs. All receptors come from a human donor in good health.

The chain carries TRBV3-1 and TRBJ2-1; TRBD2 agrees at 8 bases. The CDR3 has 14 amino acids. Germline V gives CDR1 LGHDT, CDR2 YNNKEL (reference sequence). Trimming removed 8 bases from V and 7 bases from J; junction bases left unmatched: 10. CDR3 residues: CASSRTSGGNEQFF. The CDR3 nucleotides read TGTGCCAGCTCACGAACCTCGGGGGGGAATGAGCAGTTCTTC.

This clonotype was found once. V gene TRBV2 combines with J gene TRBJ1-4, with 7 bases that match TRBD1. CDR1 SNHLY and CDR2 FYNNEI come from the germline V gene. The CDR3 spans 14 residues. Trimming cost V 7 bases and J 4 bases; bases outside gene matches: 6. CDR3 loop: CASIFGTVNEKLFF. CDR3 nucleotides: TGTGCCAGCATTTTCGGGACAGTTAATGAAAAACTGTTTTTT.

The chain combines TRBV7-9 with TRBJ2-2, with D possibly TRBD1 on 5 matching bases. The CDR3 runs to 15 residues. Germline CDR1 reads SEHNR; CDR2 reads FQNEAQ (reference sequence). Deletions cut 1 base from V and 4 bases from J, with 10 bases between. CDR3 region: CASSLGGHSTGELFF. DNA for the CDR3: TGTGCCAGCAGCTTAGGTGGACACAGCACCGGGGAGCTGTTTTTT.

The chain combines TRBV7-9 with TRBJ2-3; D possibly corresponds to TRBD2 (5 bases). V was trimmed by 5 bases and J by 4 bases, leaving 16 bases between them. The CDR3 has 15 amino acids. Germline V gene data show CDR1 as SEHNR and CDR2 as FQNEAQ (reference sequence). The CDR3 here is CASSPGVSRSDTQYF. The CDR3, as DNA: TGTGCCAGCAGCCCCGGGGTTTCGAGGTCAGATACGCAGTATTTT.

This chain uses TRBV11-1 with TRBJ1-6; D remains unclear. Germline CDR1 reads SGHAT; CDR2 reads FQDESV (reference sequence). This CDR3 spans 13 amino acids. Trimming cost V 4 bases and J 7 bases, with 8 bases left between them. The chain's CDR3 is CASSYGRNSPLHF. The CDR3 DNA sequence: TGTGCCAGCAGCTACGGACGGAATTCACCCCTCCACTTT. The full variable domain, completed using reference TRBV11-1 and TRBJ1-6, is EAEVAQSPRYKITEKSQAVAFWCDPISGHATLYWYRQILGQGPELLVQFQDESVVDDSQLPKDRFSAERLKGVDSTLKIQPAELGDSAMYLCASSYGRNSPLHFGNGTRLTVT.

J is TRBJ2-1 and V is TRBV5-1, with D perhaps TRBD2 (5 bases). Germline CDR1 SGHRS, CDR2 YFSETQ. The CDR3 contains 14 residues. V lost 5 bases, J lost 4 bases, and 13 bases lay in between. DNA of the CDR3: TGCGCCAGCAGAGCGGCAGGTTTTTACAATGAGCAGTTCTTC. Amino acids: CASRAAGFYNEQFF.

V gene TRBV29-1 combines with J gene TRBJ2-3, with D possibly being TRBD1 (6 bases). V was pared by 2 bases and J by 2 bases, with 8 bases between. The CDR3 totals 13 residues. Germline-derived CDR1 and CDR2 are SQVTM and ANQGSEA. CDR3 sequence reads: CSVERGNTDTQYF. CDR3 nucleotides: TGCAGCGTTGAAAGGGGGAACACAGATACGCAGTATTTT.

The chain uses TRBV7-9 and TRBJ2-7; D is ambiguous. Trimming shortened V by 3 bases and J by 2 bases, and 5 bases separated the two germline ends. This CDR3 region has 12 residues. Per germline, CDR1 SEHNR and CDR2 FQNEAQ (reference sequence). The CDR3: CASSLLTYEQYF. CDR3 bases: TGTGCCAGCAGCTTGTTAACCTACGAGCAGTACTTC.

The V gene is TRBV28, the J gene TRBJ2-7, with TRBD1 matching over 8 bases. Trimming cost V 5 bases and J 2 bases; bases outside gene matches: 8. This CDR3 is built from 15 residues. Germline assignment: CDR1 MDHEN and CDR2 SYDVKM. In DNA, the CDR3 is TGTGCCAGCAGTACACCGGGACAGGTGGCCTACGAGCAGTACTTC. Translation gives CASSTPGQVAYEQYF.

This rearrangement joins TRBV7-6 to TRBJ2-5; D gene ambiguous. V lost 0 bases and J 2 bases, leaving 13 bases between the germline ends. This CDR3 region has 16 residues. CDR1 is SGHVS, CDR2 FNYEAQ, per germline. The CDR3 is CASSLAGSIVQETQYF. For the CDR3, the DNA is TGTGCCAGCAGCTTAGCGGGGTCGATAGTTCAAGAGACCCAGTACTTC.

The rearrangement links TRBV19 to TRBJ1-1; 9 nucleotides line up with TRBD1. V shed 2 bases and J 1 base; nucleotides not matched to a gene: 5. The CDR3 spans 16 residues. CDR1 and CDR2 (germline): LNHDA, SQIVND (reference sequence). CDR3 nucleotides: TGTGCCAGTAGTATATTACCGGGACAGGGGAACACTGAAGCTTTCTTT. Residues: CASSILPGQGNTEAFF.

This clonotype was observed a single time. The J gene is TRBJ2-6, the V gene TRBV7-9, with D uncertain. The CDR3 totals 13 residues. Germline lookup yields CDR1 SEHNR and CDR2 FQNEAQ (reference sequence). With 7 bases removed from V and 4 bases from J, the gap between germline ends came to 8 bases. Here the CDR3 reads CASIYLGANVLTF. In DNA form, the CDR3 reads TGTGCCAGCATCTACTTAGGGGCCAACGTCCTGACTTTC.

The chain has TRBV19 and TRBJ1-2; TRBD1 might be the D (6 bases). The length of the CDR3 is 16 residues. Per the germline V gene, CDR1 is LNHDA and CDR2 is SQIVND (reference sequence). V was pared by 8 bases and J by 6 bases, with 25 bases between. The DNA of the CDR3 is TGTGCCAGTCGACATCAGAGCCCTTCAGGGGTTCATGGCTACACCTTC. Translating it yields CASRHQSPSGVHGYTF.

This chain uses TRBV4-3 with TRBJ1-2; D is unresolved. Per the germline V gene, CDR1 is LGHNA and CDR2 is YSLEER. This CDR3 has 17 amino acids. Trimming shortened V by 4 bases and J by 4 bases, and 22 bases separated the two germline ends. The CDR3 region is CASSPRLKRGMFYGYTF. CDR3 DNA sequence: TGCGCCAGCAGCCCTCGATTGAAGCGGGGAATGTTCTATGGCTACACCTTC.

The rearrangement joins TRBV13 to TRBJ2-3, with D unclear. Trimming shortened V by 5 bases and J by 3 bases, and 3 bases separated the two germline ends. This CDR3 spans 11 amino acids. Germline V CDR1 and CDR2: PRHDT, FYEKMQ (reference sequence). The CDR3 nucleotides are TGTGCCAGCAGCACTACAGATACGCAGTATTTT. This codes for CASSTTDTQYF.

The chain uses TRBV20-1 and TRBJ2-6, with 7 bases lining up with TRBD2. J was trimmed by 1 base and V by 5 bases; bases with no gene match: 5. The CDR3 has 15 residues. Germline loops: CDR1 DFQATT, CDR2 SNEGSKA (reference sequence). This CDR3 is CSAPGLLSGANVLTF. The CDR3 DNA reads TGCAGTGCTCCGGGACTACTATCTGGGGCCAACGTCCTGACTTTC.

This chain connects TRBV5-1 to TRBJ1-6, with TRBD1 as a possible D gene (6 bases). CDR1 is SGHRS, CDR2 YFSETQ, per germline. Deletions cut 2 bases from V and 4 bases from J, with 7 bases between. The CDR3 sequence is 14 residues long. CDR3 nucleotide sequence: TGCGCCAGCAGCTTCGGACAGTATAATTCACCCCTCCACTTT. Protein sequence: CASSFGQYNSPLHF.

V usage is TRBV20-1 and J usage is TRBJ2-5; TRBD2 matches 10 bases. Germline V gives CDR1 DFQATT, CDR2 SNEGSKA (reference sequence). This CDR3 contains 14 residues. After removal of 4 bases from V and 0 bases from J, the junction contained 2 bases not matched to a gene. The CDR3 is CSAILAGNQETQYF. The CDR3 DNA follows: TGCAGTGCTATACTAGCGGGGAACCAAGAGACCCAGTACTTC.

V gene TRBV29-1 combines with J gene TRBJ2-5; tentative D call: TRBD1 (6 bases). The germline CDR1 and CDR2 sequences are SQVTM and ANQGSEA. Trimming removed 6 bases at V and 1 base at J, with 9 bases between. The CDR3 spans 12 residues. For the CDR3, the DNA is TGCAGCGTGGGACACCTCCAAGAGACCCAGTACTTC. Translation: CSVGHLQETQYF.

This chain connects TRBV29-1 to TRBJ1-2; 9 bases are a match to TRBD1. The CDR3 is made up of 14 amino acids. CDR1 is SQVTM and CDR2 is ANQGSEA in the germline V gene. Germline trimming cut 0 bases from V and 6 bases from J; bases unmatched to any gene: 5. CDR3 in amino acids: CSVEDWTGVDGYTF. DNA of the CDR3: TGCAGCGTTGAAGATTGGACAGGGGTTGATGGCTACACCTTC.